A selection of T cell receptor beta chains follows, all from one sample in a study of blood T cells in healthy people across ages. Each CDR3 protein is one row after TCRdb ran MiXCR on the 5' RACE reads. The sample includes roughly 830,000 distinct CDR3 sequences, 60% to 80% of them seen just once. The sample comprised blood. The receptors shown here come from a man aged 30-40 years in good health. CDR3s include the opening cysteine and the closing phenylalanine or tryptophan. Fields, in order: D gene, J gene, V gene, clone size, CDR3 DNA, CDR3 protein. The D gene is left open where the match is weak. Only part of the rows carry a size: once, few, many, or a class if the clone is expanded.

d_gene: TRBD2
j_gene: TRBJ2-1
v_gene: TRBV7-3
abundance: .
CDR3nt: TGTGCCAGCAGCTTAACGTGGCTAGCGGACAATGAGCAGTTCTTC
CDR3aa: CASSLTWLADNEQFF

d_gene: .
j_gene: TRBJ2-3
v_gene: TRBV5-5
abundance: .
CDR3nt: TGTGCCAGCAGCTTAGCGGCATTCACAGATACGCAGTATTTT
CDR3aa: CASSLAAFTDTQYF

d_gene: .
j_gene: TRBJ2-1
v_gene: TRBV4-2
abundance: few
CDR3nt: TGTGCCAGCAGCCATACGACGGCCTCCTACAATGAGCAGTTCTTC
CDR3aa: CASSHTTASYNEQFF

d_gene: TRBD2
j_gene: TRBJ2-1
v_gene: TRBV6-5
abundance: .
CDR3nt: TGTGCCAGCAGTTGCCGGACTAGCGGGGGGACGAATGAGCAGTTCTTC
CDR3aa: CASSCRTSGGTNEQFF

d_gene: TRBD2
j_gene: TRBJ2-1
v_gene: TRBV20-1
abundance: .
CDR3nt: TGCAGTGCTAGGGTTAGCGGGAGGGCCTCGGTCAATGAGCAGTTCTTC
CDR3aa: CSARVSGRASVNEQFF

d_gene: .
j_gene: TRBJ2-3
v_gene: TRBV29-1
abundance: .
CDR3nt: TGCGGGACGGTGGCAGATACGCAGTATTTT
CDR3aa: CGTVADTQYF

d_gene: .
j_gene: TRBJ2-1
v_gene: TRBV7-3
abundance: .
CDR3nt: TGTGCCAGCAGCTCCCCGGACTCTATCTTCTACAATGAGCAGTTCTTC
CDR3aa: CASSSPDSIFYNEQFF

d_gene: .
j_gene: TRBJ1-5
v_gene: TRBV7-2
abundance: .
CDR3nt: TGTGCCAGCAGCTTAACGCTACTGGTGGGTCGGCCCCAGCATTTT
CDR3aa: CASSLTLLVGRPQHF

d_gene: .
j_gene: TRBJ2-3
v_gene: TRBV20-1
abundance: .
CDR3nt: TGCAGTGCTAGCGAGAGGCCATGGGACGACACAGATACGCAGTATTTT
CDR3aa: CSASERPWDDTDTQYF

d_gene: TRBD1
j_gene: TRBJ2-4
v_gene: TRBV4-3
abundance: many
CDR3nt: TGCGCCAGCAGCCAAGAATCAGGGGGAAACATTCAGTACTTC
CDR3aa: CASSQESGGNIQYF

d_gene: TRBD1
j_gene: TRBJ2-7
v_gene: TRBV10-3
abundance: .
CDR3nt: TGTGCCATCAGTGGGGGACAGGCCTTCGTCGAGCAGTACTTC
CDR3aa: CAISGGQAFVEQYF

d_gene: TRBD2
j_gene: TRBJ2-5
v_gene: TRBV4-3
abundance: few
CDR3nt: TGCGCCAGCAGCCTTTTTAGCGGGGGGCAAGAGACCCAGTACTTC
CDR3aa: CASSLFSGGQETQYF

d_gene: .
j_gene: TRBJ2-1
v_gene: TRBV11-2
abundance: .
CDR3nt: TGTGCCAGCAGCTTAGCAGTCCAACCTACCGTCAGGGGTAATGAGCAGTTCTTC
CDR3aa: CASSLAVQPTVRGNEQFF

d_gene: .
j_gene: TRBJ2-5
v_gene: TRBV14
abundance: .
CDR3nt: TGTGCCAGCAGCCAAGATTGGGGGACCCAGTACTTC
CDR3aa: CASSQDWGTQYF

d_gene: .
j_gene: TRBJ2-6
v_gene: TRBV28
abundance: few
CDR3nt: TGTGCCAGCATGTCTAAGGGCTCTGGGGCTAACGTCCTGACTTTC
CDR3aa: CASMSKGSGANVLTF

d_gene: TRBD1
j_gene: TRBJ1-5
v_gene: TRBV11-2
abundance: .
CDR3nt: TGTGCCAGCAGCCTGGGGACAGGGGAACAGCCCCAGCATTTT
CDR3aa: CASSLGTGEQPQHF

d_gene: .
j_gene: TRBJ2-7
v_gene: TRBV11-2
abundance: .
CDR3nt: TGTGCCAGCAGCCTTATGAACCACGAGCAGTACTTC
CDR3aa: CASSLMNHEQYF

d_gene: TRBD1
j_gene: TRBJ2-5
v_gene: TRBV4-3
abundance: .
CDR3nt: TGCGCCAGCAGCCAAGATTTGGGTCAGGGGGCATTTGGAGAGCAGTACTTC
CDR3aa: CASSQDLGQGAFGEQYF

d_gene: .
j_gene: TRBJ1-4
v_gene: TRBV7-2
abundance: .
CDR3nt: TGTGCCAGCAGCTCGACAGGAACTAATGAAAAACTGTTTTTT
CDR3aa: CASSSTGTNEKLFF

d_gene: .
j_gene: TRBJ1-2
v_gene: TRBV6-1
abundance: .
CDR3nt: TGTGCCAGCAGTCCGACCATCCTGAAGAAAACTAACTATGGCTACACCTTC
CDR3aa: CASSPTILKKTNYGYTF

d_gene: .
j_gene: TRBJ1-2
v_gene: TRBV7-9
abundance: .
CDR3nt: TGTGCCAGCAGCTTAGAAGTCAGTCTCTATGGCTACACCTTC
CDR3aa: CASSLEVSLYGYTF

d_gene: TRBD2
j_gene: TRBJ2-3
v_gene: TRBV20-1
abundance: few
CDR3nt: TGCAGTGCTGAAGGACTAGCGGGGGTGGTAGATACGCAGTATTTT
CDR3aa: CSAEGLAGVVDTQYF

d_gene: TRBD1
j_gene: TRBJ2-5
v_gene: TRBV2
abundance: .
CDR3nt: TGTGCCAGCAGTGTAGTAAAGGGGGCGGCTCAAGAGACCCAGTACTTC
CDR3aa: CASSVVKGAAQETQYF

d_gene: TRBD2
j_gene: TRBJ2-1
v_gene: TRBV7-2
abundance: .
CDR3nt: TGTGCCAGCAGCTTTGGGACTAGCGGGACGCGTTGGCAGTTCTTC
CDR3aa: CASSFGTSGTRWQFF